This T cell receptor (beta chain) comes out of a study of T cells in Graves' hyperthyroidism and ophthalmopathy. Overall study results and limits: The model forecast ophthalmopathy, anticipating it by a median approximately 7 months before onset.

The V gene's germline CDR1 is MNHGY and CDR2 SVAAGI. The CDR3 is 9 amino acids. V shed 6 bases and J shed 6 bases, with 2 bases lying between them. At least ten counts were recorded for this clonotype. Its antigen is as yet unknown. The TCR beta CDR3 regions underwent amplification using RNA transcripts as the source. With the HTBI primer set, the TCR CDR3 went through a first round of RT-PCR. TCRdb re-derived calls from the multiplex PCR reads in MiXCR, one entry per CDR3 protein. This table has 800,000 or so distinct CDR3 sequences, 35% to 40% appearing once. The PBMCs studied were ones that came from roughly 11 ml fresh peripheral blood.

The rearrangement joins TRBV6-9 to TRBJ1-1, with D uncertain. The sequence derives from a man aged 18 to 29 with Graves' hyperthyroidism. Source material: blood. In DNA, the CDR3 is TGTGCCAGCAGACCTGAAGCTTTCTTT. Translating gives CASRPEAFF.